One TCR beta chain is described in this entry. The target of this receptor is not known. No base quality information exists; no much larger clone differs at one position. The sample comes from a study of blood T cell repertoires in COVID-19 (dated by TCRdb to 2020 to 2021). Some background on the complete study: The collaborator samples originated in the United States, Italy and Spain and spanned the acute and convalescent phases of COVID-19. The prospective study material was composed of cDNA or gDNA derived from T cells, B-cell-depleted T cells, or PBMCs. The dataset comprised deeply sampled blood TCRbeta repertoires from subjects exposed to, actively infected with, or recovered from COVID-19. A freely available public database, intended as a resource for researchers studying the immune response to SARS-CoV-2, is where the repertoires were released. The samples were drawn from two sources: the first 160 participants of the ongoing ImmuneRACE study, and 1,200 or so subjects contributed by 6 global collaborators. The sample metadata nearly always contained a de-identified subject ID, COVID-19 status, age in years and sex. Where available, HLA class I and class II types were obtained from metadata supplied by the sample provider rather than from assay-based typing. Summary of the overall study and its limitations: How much clinical and demographic metadata was included differed by source and by participant, and the metadata was provided uncurated.

Collaborating institutions collected whole blood in K2EDTA tubes following their own protocols. Collaborator samples were shipped for TCRbeta analysis as frozen whole blood, isolated PBMCs, or DNA extracted from either sample type. TCRbeta CDR3 regions were amplified from genomic DNA using the immunoSEQ Assay, a bias-controlled multiplex PCR. In the paper's pipeline: The number of nucleated cells in each sample was estimated from the amplification of reference gene primers within the assay. Sequence reads were collapsed and filtered to measure the absolute abundance of every unique TCRbeta CDR3 rearrangement. For each sample, productive Simpson clonality was calculated as the square root of Simpson's diversity index across productive rearrangements. As stored in TCRdb, this immuneACCESS dataset retains in-frame rearrangements with V and J assigned. A fraction of the clones does not appear; measured against another copy, unresolved V genes explain less than half of the discrepancy, and the remainder lacks a known reason. The DNA was the basis for D and trimming; V, J and clone size are from that table. A total of about 240,000 clones appear in this sample, roughly 82% of them only once. Around 5% of the sample comes from the top ten.

The CDR3 runs 14 amino acids, cysteine and phenylalanine included. Only CDR3 DNA is held: 42 bases, read in frame from base 1. As encoded in the germline V gene (reference sequence), CDR1 is GTSNPN while CDR2 is SVGIG. Germline trimming amounts to 3 bases on V and 8 bases on J, with 9 as the count of junction bases outside the gene matches. This chain is built from TRBV30 and TRBJ1-2, with 10 middle bases fitting TRBD1. Specimen: peripheral blood. The receptor was derived from a woman between 65 and 79 years old with acute or convalescent COVID-19. The CDR3 has the sequence CAWSPGTGAGGYTF. The sequenced DNA is TGTGCCTGGAGCCCCGGGACAGGGGCGGGGGGCTACACCTTC. With all but the CDR3 taken from the reference TRBV30 and TRBJ1-2 genes, the full variable domain is: SQTIHQWPATLVQPVGSPLSLECTVEGTSNPNLYWYRQAAGRGLQLLFYSVGIGQISSEVPQNLSASRPQDRQFILSSKKLLLSDSGFYLCAWSPGTGAGGYTFGSGTRLTVV.